A selection of T cell receptor beta chains follows, all from one sample in a study of blood T cell repertoires in COVID-19. Assay: immunoSEQ multiplex PCR; the TCRdb copy retains only in-frame clones and omits some. This sample has fewer than 65,000 clones, with roughly 86% found just once. The sequencing sample was made of peripheral blood. The receptor source for this set is a man aged 55 to 70 with acute or convalescent COVID-19. Both conserved end residues are part of each CDR3. Each record gives: D gene, J gene, V gene, clone size, CDR3 protein, CDR3 DNA. A D gene is named only where the DNA matches it firmly. Expanded clones are given a class, and other clones once, few, many or no size at all.

- TRBJ2-7 TRBV6-5 - CASSRSTWSYHEQYF TGTGCCAGCAGTCGTTCCACATGGTCTTACCACGAGCAGTACTTC
- TRBJ1-5 TRBV5-6 - CASSPGFNQPQHF TGTGCCAGCAGTCCAGGGTTCAATCAGCCCCAGCATTTT
- TRBJ1-6 TRBV30 - CAWSATSPLHF TGTGCCTGGAGTGCGACATCACCCCTCCACTTT
- TRBJ1-4 TRBV5-6 - CASSLGTGASEKLFF TGTGCCAGCAGCTTAGGAACAGGAGCGAGTGAAAAACTGTTTTTT
- TRBJ1-3 TRBV5-1 - CASSFQGDRAGNTIYF TGCGCCAGCAGCTTCCAGGGTGACAGAGCTGGAAACACCATATATTTT
- TRBJ2-7 TRBV6-2/TRBV6-3 - CASSQGSRQNYEQYF TGTGCCAGCAGCCAAGGGTCGAGACAGAACTACGAGCAGTACTTC
TRBD1 TRBJ1-2 TRBV29-1 - CSVGDRGQNGYTF TGCAGCGTTGGGGACAGGGGGCAGAATGGCTACACCTTC
- TRBJ1-1 TRBV3-1/TRBV3-2 - CASSPDGGGSLTEAFF TGTGCCAGCAGCCCAGATGGGGGAGGGAGTTTAACTGAAGCTTTCTTT
TRBD1 TRBJ1-5 TRBV6-5 - CASRTGINQPQHF TGTGCCAGCAGGACAGGGATCAATCAGCCCCAGCATTTT
TRBD1 TRBJ1-4 TRBV5-6 - CASSLEDRGTNEKLFF TGTGCCAGCAGCTTGGAGGACAGGGGAACTAATGAAAAACTGTTTTTT
TRBD1 TRBJ2-2 TRBV6-5 - CASSYSGTGLSGELFF TGTGCCAGCAGTTACTCCGGGACAGGGTTGTCCGGGGAGCTGTTTTTT
- TRBJ1-5 TRBV18 - CASSSGYTRNQPQHF TGTGCCAGCTCATCAGGGTATACGCGCAATCAGCCCCAGCATTTT
- TRBJ1-5 TRBV5-1 - CASSLVPGPNQPQHF TGCGCCAGCAGCTTGGTGCCAGGGCCAAATCAGCCCCAGCATTTT
- TRBJ2-3 TRBV6-4 once CASSDLPSGTDTQYF TGTGCCAGCAGTGATTTGCCTTCGGGCACAGATACGCAGTATTTT
- TRBJ1-6 TRBV30 - CAWSPPGVFYNSPLHF TGTGCCTGGAGTCCACCAGGGGTCTTCTATAATTCACCCCTCCACTTT
TRBD1 TRBJ1-2 TRBV4-1 - CASSHKTGIYGYTF TGCGCCAGCAGCCACAAGACAGGGATCTATGGCTACACCTTC
- TRBJ1-2 TRBV19 - CASSPWENYGYTF TGTGCCAGTAGTCCTTGGGAGAACTATGGCTACACCTTC
- TRBJ2-7 TRBV27 few CASKEGGGYEQYF TGTGCCAGCAAGGAGGGCGGCGGCTACGAGCAGTACTTC
TRBD1 TRBJ2-5 TRBV7-6 - CASSGPTGGEETQYF TGTGCCAGCAGCGGACCGACAGGGGGCGAAGAGACCCAGTACTTC
- TRBJ2-7 TRBV6-1 once CASSEESLSSYEQYF TGTGCCAGCAGTGAAGAATCGCTGAGCTCCTACGAGCAGTACTTC
TRBD1 TRBJ1-2 TRBV20-1 once CSASNNRGLLANYGYTF TGCAGTGCTAGTAATAACAGGGGGCTTTTAGCTAACTATGGCTACACCTTC
- TRBJ1-2 TRBV9 - CASSVAPDRGDLGGYTF TGTGCCAGCAGCGTAGCACCGGACAGAGGGGATTTAGGTGGCTACACCTTC
TRBD1 TRBJ1-1 TRBV6-5 - CASSYSGQLNTEAFF TGTGCCAGCAGTTACTCGGGACAGCTGAACACTGAAGCTTTCTTT
- TRBJ2-7 TRBV10-2 once CASKGELYEQYF TGCGCCAGCAAGGGGGAGCTCTACGAGCAGTACTTC
- TRBJ1-6 TRBV12-3/TRBV12-4 - CASRYDRFSPLHF TGTGCCAGCAGATACGACAGGTTCTCACCCCTCCACTTT
TRBD1 TRBJ2-1 TRBV19 - CASTRDRVGEQFF TGTGCCAGTACCCGGGACAGGGTTGGTGAGCAGTTCTTC